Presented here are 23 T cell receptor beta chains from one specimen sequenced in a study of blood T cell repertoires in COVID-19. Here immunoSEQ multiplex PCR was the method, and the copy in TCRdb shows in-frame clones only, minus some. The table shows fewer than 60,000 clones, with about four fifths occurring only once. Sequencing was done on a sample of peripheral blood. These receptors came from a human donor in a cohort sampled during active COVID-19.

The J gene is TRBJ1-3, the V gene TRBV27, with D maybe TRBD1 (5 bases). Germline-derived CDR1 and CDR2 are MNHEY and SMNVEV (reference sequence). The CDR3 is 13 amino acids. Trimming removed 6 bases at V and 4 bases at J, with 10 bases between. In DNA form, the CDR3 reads TGTGCCAGCAGGACCACAGGAGGAAACACCATATATTTT. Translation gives CASRTTGGNTIYF.

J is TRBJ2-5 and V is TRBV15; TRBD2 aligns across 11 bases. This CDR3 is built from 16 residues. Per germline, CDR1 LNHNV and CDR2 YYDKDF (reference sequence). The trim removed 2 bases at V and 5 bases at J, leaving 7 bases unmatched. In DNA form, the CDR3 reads TGTGCCACCAGCAGACTTAGCGGGAGGGCCGATGAGACCCAGTACTTC. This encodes CATSRLSGRADETQYF.

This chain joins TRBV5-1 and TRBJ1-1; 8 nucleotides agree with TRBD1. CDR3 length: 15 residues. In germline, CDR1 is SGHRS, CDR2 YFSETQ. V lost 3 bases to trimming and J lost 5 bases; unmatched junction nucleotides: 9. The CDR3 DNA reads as TGCGCCAGCAGCTGGAGACAGGGGAGGGGAACTGAAGCTTTCTTT. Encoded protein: CASSWRQGRGTEAFF. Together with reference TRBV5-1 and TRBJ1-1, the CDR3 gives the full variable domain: KAGVTQTPRYLIKTRGQQVTLSCSPISGHRSVSWYQQTPGQGLQFLFEYFSETQRNKGNFPGRFSGRQFSNSRSEMNVSTLELGDSALYLCASSWRQGRGTEAFFGQGTRLTVV.

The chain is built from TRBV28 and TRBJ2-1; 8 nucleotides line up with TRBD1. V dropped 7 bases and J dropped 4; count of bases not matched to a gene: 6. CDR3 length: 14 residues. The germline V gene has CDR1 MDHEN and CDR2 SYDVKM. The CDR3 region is CASNPRGRYNEQFF. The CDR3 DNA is TGTGCCAGCAACCCCAGGGGGCGGTACAATGAGCAGTTCTTC.

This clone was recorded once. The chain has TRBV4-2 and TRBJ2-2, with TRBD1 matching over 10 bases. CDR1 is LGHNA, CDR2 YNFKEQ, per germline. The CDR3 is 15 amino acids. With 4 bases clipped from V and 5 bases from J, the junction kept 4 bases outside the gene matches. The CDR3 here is CASSRGTGVTGELFF. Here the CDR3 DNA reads TGTGCCAGCAGCCGGGGGACAGGGGTAACCGGGGAGCTGTTTTTT.

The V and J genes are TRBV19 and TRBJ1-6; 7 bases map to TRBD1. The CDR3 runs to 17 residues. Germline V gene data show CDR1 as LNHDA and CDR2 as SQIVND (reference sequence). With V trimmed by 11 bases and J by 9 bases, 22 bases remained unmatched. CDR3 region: CAPLGGPGITGCSPLHF. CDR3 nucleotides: TGTGCCCCACTAGGGGGCCCTGGTATCACGGGGTGTTCACCCCTCCACTTT. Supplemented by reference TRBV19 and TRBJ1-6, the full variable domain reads DGGITQSPKYLFRKEGQNVTLSCEQNLNHDAMYWYRQDPGQGLRLIYYSQIVNDFQKGDIAEGYSVSREKKESFPLTVTSAQKNPTAFYLCAPLGGPGITGCSPLHFGNGTRLTVT.

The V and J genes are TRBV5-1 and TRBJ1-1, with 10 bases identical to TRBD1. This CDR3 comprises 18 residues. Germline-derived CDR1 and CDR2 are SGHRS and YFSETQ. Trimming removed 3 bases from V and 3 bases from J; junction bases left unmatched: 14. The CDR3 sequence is CASSWDRQGAGVDTEAFF. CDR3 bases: TGCGCCAGCAGCTGGGACCGACAGGGGGCAGGTGTGGACACTGAAGCTTTCTTT.

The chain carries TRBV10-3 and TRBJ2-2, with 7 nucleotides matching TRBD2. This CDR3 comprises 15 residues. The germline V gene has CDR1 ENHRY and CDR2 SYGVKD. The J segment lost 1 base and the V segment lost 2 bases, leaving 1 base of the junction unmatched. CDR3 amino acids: CAISEIAGNTGELFF. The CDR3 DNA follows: TGTGCCATCAGTGAGATAGCGGGGAACACCGGGGAGCTGTTTTTT.

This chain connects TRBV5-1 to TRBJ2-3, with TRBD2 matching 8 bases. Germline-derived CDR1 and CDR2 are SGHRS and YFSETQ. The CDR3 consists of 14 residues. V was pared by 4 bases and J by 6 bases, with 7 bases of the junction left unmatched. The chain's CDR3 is CASSRTSPQDTQYF. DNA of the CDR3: TGCGCCAGCAGCCGGACTAGCCCGCAGGATACGCAGTATTTT. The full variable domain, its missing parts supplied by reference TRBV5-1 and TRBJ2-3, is KAGVTQTPRYLIKTRGQQVTLSCSPISGHRSVSWYQQTPGQGLQFLFEYFSETQRNKGNFPGRFSGRQFSNSRSEMNVSTLELGDSALYLCASSRTSPQDTQYFGPGTRLTVL.

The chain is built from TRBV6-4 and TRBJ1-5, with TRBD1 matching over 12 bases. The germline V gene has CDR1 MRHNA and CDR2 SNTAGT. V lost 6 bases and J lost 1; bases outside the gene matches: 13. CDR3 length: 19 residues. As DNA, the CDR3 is TGTGCCAGCAGCCTCCGGGACAGGGGGCTTGATGGAAGCAATCAGCCCCAGCATTTT. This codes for CASSLRDRGLDGSNQPQHF.

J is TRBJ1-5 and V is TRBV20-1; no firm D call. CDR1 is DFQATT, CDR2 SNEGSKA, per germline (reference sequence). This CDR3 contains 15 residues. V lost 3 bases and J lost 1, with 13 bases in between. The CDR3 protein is CSASWSGLSNQPQHF. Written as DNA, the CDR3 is TGCAGTGCTAGTTGGTCGGGGTTGAGCAATCAGCCCCAGCATTTT.

For the CDR3, the DNA is TGTGCCAGCAGTCGGGACTTACGGGGTAGAAACACCATATATTTT. Protein: CASSRDLRGRNTIYF. The chain is built from TRBV28 and TRBJ1-3; D perhaps matches TRBD1 (5 bases). Germline loops: CDR1 MDHEN, CDR2 SYDVKM. This CDR3 is built from 15 residues. V shed 5 bases and J shed 5 bases, with 16 bases lying between them.

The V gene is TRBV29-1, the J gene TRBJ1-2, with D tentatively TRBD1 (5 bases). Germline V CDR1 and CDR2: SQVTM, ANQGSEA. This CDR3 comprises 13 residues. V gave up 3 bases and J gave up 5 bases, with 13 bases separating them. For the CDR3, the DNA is TGCAGCGTTGATCCACAGGCCAGTTATGGCTACACCTTC. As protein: CSVDPQASYGYTF.

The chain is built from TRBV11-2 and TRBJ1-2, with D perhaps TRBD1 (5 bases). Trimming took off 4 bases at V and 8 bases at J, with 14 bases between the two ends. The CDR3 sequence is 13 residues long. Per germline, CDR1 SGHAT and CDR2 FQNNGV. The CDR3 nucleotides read TGTGCCAGCAGCTCTACCGGGACTTACGGCTACACCTTC. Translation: CASSSTGTYGYTF.

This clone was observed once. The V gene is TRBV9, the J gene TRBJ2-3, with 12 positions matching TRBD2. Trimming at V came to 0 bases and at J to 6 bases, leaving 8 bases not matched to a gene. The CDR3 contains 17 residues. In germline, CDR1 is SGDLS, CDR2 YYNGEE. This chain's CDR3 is CASSVGLAGGRWDTQYF. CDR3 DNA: TGTGCCAGCAGCGTAGGGCTAGCGGGGGGGCGGTGGGATACGCAGTATTTT.

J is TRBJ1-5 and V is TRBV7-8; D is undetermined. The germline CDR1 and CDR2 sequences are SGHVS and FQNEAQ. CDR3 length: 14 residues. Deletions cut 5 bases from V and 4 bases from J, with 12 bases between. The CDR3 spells CASSQGQDNQPQHF. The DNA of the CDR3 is TGTGCCAGCAGCCAAGGTCAGGATAATCAGCCCCAGCATTTT.

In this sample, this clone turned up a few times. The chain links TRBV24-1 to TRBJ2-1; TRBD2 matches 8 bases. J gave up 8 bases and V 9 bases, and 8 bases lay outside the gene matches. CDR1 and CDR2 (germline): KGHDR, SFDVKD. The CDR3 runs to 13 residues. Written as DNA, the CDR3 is TGTGCCACCGGGTTAGCGGGGCTGGATGAGCAGTTCTTC. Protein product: CATGLAGLDEQFF.

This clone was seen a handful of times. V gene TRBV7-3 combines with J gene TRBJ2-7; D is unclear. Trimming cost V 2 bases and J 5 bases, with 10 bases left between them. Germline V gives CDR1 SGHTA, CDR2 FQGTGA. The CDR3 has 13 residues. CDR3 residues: CASSLSRRDEQYF. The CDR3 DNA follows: TGTGCCAGCAGCTTATCTAGGCGCGACGAGCAGTACTTC.

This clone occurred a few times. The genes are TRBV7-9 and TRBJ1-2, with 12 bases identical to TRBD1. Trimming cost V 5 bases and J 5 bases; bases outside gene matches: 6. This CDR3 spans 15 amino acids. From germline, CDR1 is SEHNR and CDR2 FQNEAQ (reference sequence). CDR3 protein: CASSPMGQGAYGYTF. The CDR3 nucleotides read TGTGCCAGCAGCCCCATGGGACAGGGGGCGTATGGCTACACCTTC.

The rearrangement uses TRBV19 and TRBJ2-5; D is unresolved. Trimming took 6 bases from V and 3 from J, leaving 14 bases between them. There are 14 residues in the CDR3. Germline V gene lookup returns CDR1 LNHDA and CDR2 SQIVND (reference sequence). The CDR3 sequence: CASRDGRTKETQYF. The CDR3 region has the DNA TGTGCCAGTAGAGATGGCCGAACCAAAGAGACCCAGTACTTC.

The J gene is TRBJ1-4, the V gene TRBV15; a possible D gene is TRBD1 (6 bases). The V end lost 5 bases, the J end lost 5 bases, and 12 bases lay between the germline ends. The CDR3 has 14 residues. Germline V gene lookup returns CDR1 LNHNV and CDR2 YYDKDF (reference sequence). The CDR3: CATSVVGGNEKLFF. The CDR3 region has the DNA TGTGCCACCAGCGTTGTAGGGGGAAATGAAAAACTGTTTTTT.

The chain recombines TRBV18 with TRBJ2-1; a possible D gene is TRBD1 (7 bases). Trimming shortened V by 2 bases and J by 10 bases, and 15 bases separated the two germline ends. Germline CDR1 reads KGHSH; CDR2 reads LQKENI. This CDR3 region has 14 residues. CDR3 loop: CASSPGLSGGEQFF. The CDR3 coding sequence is TGTGCCAGCTCACCAGGACTATCAGGGGGAGAGCAGTTCTTC.

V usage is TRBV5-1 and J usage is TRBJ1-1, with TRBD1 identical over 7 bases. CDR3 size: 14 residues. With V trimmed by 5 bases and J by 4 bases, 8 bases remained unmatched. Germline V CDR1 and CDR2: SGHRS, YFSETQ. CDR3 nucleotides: TGCGCCAGCAGTCTTGGACAGGCTTTCACTGAAGCTTTCTTT. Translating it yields CASSLGQAFTEAFF.